This T cell receptor (beta chain) emerged from a study of T cell responses to AZD1222 COVID-19 vaccine. Study-level points and caveats: Females made up more of the donors, who were largely white British, and clonal diversity may have come out too low. Only six or seven AZD1222 recipients tested seropositive at baseline. Spike-specific TCR breadth and depth rose after two AZD1222 doses.

The data were produced by immunoSEQ multiplex PCR, yet TCRdb's version contains in-frame clones alone and is incomplete. The table includes around 110,000 clones, 90% detected once. This clone was detected a few times. Its target is unknown. The sequencing here drew on peripheral blood, taken 28 days after the second AZD1222 dose. The sequence derives from an adult who received the AZD1222 COVID-19 vaccine.

In nucleotides, the CDR3 is TGTGCCAGCAGCCTCCAGGGAACAACTAATGAAAAACTGTTTTTT. Protein product: CASSLQGTTNEKLFF. The chain links TRBV3-1 (or the pseudogene TRBV3-2) to TRBJ1-4, with D perhaps TRBD1 (5 bases). This CDR3 spans 15 amino acids. The V gene lost 4 bases and the J gene lost 0 bases, with 9 bases spanning the gap. Looked up from germline, CDR1 is LGHDT and CDR2 is YNNKEL (reference sequence).